The 28 T cell receptor beta chains below all came from one sample that was sequenced in a study of T cell responses to AZD1222 COVID-19 vaccine. Method: immunoSEQ multiplex PCR; TCRdb's copy keeps in-frame clones and lacks some. The table has more than 140,000 clones, roughly 88% seen once. The sequencing here drew on peripheral blood, taken on day 0 of AZD1222 vaccination. The receptors here all came from an adult in good health.

A single count supports this clone. The J gene is TRBJ1-5, the V gene TRBV2, with D possibly TRBD1 on 5 matching bases. Trimming stripped 0 bases from V and 4 bases from J, with 10 bases between. The CDR3 is 15 residues long. The V gene's germline CDR1 is SNHLY and CDR2 FYNNEI. The CDR3 reads CASSEALGGNQPQHF. The CDR3 DNA reads as TGTGCCAGCAGTGAAGCGCTTGGGGGTAATCAGCCCCAGCATTTT.

The CDR3 loop is CASSQEEGSPLQPQHF. The CDR3 DNA reads TGTGCCAGCAGCCAAGAAGAGGGGTCCCCCCTTCAGCCCCAGCATTTT. The J gene is TRBJ1-5, the V gene TRBV4-2; tentatively, D is TRBD1 (5 bases). The length of the CDR3 is 16 residues. V dropped 0 bases and J dropped 6 bases, with 15 bases sitting between them. CDR1 is LGHNA and CDR2 is YNFKEQ in the germline V gene.

The J gene is TRBJ2-1, the V gene TRBV2; a weak D match, TRBD2 (6 bases). This CDR3 has 13 amino acids. Germline V gene sequence: CDR1 SNHLY, CDR2 FYNNEI. V was pared by 6 bases and J by 11 bases, with 17 bases between. CDR3 region: CASSQIGTPKQFF. The CDR3 region has the DNA TGTGCCAGCAGCCAAATAGGGACTCCCAAGCAGTTCTTC.

The chain employs TRBV6-4 and TRBJ2-1; D uncertain. From germline, CDR1 is MRHNA and CDR2 SNTAGT. The CDR3 spans 10 residues. Deletions cut 6 bases from V and 5 bases from J, with 2 bases between. CDR3 in amino acids: CASRNNEQFF. The CDR3 DNA is TGTGCCAGCAGAAACAATGAGCAGTTCTTC.

The rearrangement uses TRBV5-4 and TRBJ2-3, with 10 bases lining up with TRBD2. Germline CDR1 reads SGHNT; CDR2 reads YYREEE (reference sequence). The CDR3 has 15 amino acids. The V gene end was trimmed by 2 bases and the J gene end by 4 bases; junction bases not matched to a gene: 4. As DNA, the CDR3 is TGTGCCAGCAGCTTCGTTAGCGGGAGGTCAGATACGCAGTATTTT. It codes for CASSFVSGRSDTQYF.

V usage is TRBV5-8 and J usage is TRBJ1-5, with D tentatively TRBD1 (5 bases). The CDR3 spans 15 residues. Trimming took off 2 bases at V and 2 bases at J, with 11 bases between the two ends. From germline, CDR1 is SGHTS and CDR2 YDEGEE. CDR3 region: CASSFRGVGNQPQHF. In DNA, the CDR3 is TGTGCCAGCAGCTTTAGAGGGGTTGGCAATCAGCCCCAGCATTTT.

The J gene is TRBJ2-7, the V gene TRBV5-8, with a tentative D call TRBD1 (5 bases). This CDR3 region has 16 residues. V was clipped by 0 bases and J by 0 bases, with 13 bases between them. Germline V gene lookup returns CDR1 SGHTS and CDR2 YDEGEE. CDR3 residues: CASSLGTSGYSYEQYF. The CDR3 nucleotides read TGTGCCAGCAGCTTGGGAACCTCAGGGTACTCCTACGAGCAGTACTTC.

The J gene is TRBJ1-2, the V gene TRBV7-9, with unresolved D. The CDR3 has 14 amino acids. Germline V gene data show CDR1 as SEHNR and CDR2 as FQNEAQ (reference sequence). Trimming left V 6 bases short and J 8 bases short, with 19 bases between. CDR3 sequence (DNA): TGTGCCAGCAGTTTTGAGGGTCGGACGGGGGGCTACACCTTC. Encoded protein: CASSFEGRTGGYTF.

This clone was seen only a few times. The chain couples TRBV3-1 (or the pseudogene TRBV3-2) to TRBJ1-6; D ambiguous. Trimming shortened V by 5 bases and J by 3 bases, and 11 bases separated the two germline ends. The CDR3 contains 15 residues. From germline, CDR1 is LGHDT and CDR2 YNNKEL (reference sequence). The CDR3, as DNA: TGTGCCAGCAGCGGTGCGGACTTCTATAATTCACCCCTCCACTTT. Protein product: CASSGADFYNSPLHF.

The CDR3 sequence is CASSSGPDRGQWHF. In DNA form, the CDR3 reads TGTGCCAGCAGCTCAGGGCCTGACAGGGGGCAGTGGCATTTT. V usage is TRBV5-4 and J usage is TRBJ1-5, with TRBD1 matching over 10 bases. Germline assignment: CDR1 SGHNT and CDR2 YYREEE (reference sequence). V dropped 3 bases and J dropped 15; count of bases not matched to a gene: 12. This CDR3 region has 14 residues.

The chain has TRBV7-2 and TRBJ1-1; weak D call: TRBD1 (6 bases). Trimming took off 2 bases at V and 0 bases at J, with 19 bases between the two ends. This CDR3 has 18 residues. CDR1 and CDR2 from the germline V gene are SGHTA and FQGNSA. The DNA for the CDR3 is TGTGCCAGCAGCTTACGGGGGGGAACAGGGAGGCTGAACACTGAAGCTTTCTTT. Translated: CASSLRGGTGRLNTEAFF.

A single count supports this clone. This chain joins TRBV19 and TRBJ1-1, with a possible D match to TRBD1 (5 bases). Germline V CDR1 and CDR2: LNHDA, SQIVND (reference sequence). This CDR3 spans 14 amino acids. V lost 7 bases and J lost 4, with 16 bases in between. In DNA form, the CDR3 reads TGTGCCAGTAATCAGGGTGGGATGGGCACTGAAGCTTTCTTT. Protein: CASNQGGMGTEAFF.

V gene TRBV27 combines with J gene TRBJ2-3, with 7 nucleotides matching TRBD2. The CDR3 runs 17 residues. Germline V CDR1 and CDR2: MNHEY, SMNVEV (reference sequence). V gave up 0 bases and J gave up 3 bases; unmatched junction bases: 9. The CDR3 DNA follows: TGTGCCAGCAGTTTATCGGGTCTCACACTAGCGACAGATACGCAGTATTTT. This gives the protein CASSLSGLTLATDTQYF.

V and J are TRBV6-5 and TRBJ1-2; a possible D gene is TRBD1 (6 bases). The CDR3 length is 12 residues. CDR1 is MNHEY and CDR2 is SVGAGI in the germline V gene. The V end lost 8 bases, the J end lost 6 bases, and 13 bases lay between the germline ends. The CDR3 sequence: CASARGGNGYTF. The CDR3 bases are TGTGCCAGCGCCAGGGGAGGGAATGGCTACACCTTC.

V and J are TRBV19 and TRBJ2-1; TRBD1 agrees at 8 bases. V lost 4 bases and J lost 9; bases outside the gene matches: 14. This CDR3 comprises 16 residues. Per the germline V gene, CDR1 is LNHDA and CDR2 is SQIVND (reference sequence). CDR3 in amino acids: CASSTPPWQGASEQFF. The DNA of the CDR3 is TGTGCCAGTAGTACGCCACCTTGGCAGGGGGCGAGTGAGCAGTTCTTC.

The rearrangement joins TRBV29-1 to TRBJ2-7; TRBD1 aligns across 9 bases. The CDR3 covers 11 residues. V lost 7 bases to trimming and J lost 9 bases; unmatched junction nucleotides: 7. Germline-derived CDR1 and CDR2 are SQVTM and ANQGSEA. For the CDR3, the DNA is TGCAGCGCTGGGACAGGGTGGGGGCAGTACTTC. Its protein product is CSAGTGWGQYF.

The chain recombines TRBV19 with TRBJ2-3; D ambiguous. The CDR3 covers 16 residues. The germline V and J ends were trimmed by 5 bases and 1 base, with 16 bases remaining between them. The germline gives CDR1 LNHDA, CDR2 SQIVND (reference sequence). CDR3 residues: CASSPLTRTGTDTQYF. The CDR3 DNA is TGTGCCAGTAGTCCGCTAACCCGGACGGGCACAGATACGCAGTATTTT.

The chain couples TRBV7-9 to TRBJ2-3; no reliable D call. CDR3 length equals 17 residues. The V gene's germline CDR1 is SEHNR and CDR2 FQNEAQ (reference sequence). Trimming removed 1 base at V and 0 bases at J, with 14 bases between. CDR3 in DNA: TGTGCCAGCAGCTTAGGTTGGGCAGATATTAGCACAGATACGCAGTATTTT. Its translation is CASSLGWADISTDTQYF.

This clone was recorded once. This chain connects TRBV9 to TRBJ1-4; D call uncertain. Germline CDR1 is SGDLS and CDR2 is YYNGEE. Trimming cost V 0 bases and J 8 bases, with 14 bases left between them. The CDR3 totals 15 residues. The CDR3 DNA follows: TGTGCCAGCAGCGTAGATCGGACGCCCGGGGAAAAACTGTTTTTT. Its translation is CASSVDRTPGEKLFF. The full variable domain, completed using reference TRBV9 and TRBJ1-4, is DSGVTQTPKHLITATGQRVTLRCSPRSGDLSVYWYQQSLDQGLQFLIQYYNGEERAKGNILERFSAQQFPDLHSELNLSSLELGDSALYFCASSVDRTPGEKLFFGSGTQLSVL.

The CDR3 DNA reads as TGTGCCAGCCCTAGCGGGAGCTACTTCAGCTCCTACAATGAGCAGTTCTTC. Protein sequence: CASPSGSYFSSYNEQFF. V usage is TRBV7-4 and J usage is TRBJ2-1; 10 bases are shared with TRBD2. V was pared by 8 bases and J by 0 bases, with 10 bases of the junction left unmatched. The CDR3 has 17 amino acids. CDR1 is SGHVT, CDR2 SQSDAQ, per germline. Complete variable domain (other parts from reference TRBV7-4 and TRBJ2-1): GAGVSQSPRYKVAKRGRDVALRCDSISGHVTLYWYRQTLGQGSEVLTYSQSDAQRDKSGRPSGRFSAERPERSVSTLKIQRTEQGDSAVYLCASPSGSYFSSYNEQFFGPGTRLTVL.

This rearrangement joins TRBV4-1 to TRBJ1-2, with D perhaps TRBD1 (6 bases). V was clipped by 1 base and J by 6 bases, with 18 bases between them. Germline V lookup: CDR1 MGHRA, CDR2 YSYEKL. The length of the CDR3 is 16 residues. CDR3: CASSQVGAGVGNGYTF. The DNA for the CDR3 is TGCGCCAGCAGCCAAGTGGGGGCGGGGGTCGGGAATGGCTACACCTTC.

The CDR3 coding sequence is TGTGCCAGCACCACTGCCCCCACGTACAATGAGCAGTTCTTC. Its translation: CASTTAPTYNEQFF. This chain links TRBV7-9 with TRBJ2-1; D is unresolved. V was pared by 7 bases and J by 4 bases, with 14 bases between. The CDR3 covers 14 residues. Germline V CDR1 and CDR2: SEHNR, FQNEAQ (reference sequence).

The V call is TRBV5-1, the J call TRBJ2-5; a possible D gene is TRBD2 (7 bases). The CDR3 spans 15 residues. V gave up 3 bases and J gave up 3 bases, with 15 bases separating them. The germline V gene encodes CDR1 SGHRS and CDR2 YFSETQ. The CDR3: CASSSGGRTEETQYF. CDR3 DNA: TGCGCCAGCAGCTCCGGGGGGCGCACGGAAGAGACCCAGTACTTC.

The count of this clone is one. The V and J genes are TRBV5-1 and TRBJ2-7; 12 nucleotides line up with TRBD2. The length of the CDR3 is 14 residues. The V and J ends lost 7 bases and 7 bases, in that order; junction bases with no gene match: 9. Looked up from germline, CDR1 is SGHRS and CDR2 is YFSETQ. CDR3 nucleotide sequence: TGCGCCAGCGGGTATAGCGGGACTAGCGGGGAGCAGTACTTC. Its protein is CASGYSGTSGEQYF.

The chain is built from TRBV19 and TRBJ1-1; no definite D call. Germline V gives CDR1 LNHDA, CDR2 SQIVND (reference sequence). The CDR3 runs to 13 residues. V shed 1 base and J shed 4 bases, with 7 bases lying between them. This chain's CDR3 is CASSIVLSTEAFF. DNA for the CDR3: TGTGCCAGTAGTATAGTACTGTCCACTGAAGCTTTCTTT.

This chain joins TRBV4-2 and TRBJ1-1; D is unclear. V was clipped by 3 bases and J by 8 bases, with 7 bases between them. The CDR3 extends over 11 amino acids. Germline assignment: CDR1 LGHNA and CDR2 YNFKEQ. Here the CDR3 DNA reads TGTGCCAGCAGCCAGGGAACCGAAGCTTTCTTT. This gives the protein CASSQGTEAFF.

The chain carries TRBV3-1 (or the pseudogene TRBV3-2) and TRBJ2-5; 10 bases align to TRBD2. Per germline, CDR1 LGHDT and CDR2 YNNKEL (reference sequence). J gave up 6 bases and V 6 bases, and 13 bases lay outside the gene matches. This CDR3 has 16 residues. CDR3 DNA: TGTGCCAGCAGTCAAAAGCGGGAGGGCCTTTATAAGACCCAGTACTTC. Amino acids: CASSQKREGLYKTQYF.

The rearrangement uses TRBV10-3 and TRBJ2-2; tentatively, D is TRBD1 or TRBD2 (6 bases each). Germline CDR1 is ENHRY and CDR2 is SYGVKD. V lost 6 bases and J lost 4, with 15 bases in between. The CDR3 totals 15 residues. This chain's CDR3 is CAIRNTGRTTGELFF. CDR3 DNA sequence: TGTGCCATCAGAAACACAGGGAGGACCACCGGGGAGCTGTTTTTT.